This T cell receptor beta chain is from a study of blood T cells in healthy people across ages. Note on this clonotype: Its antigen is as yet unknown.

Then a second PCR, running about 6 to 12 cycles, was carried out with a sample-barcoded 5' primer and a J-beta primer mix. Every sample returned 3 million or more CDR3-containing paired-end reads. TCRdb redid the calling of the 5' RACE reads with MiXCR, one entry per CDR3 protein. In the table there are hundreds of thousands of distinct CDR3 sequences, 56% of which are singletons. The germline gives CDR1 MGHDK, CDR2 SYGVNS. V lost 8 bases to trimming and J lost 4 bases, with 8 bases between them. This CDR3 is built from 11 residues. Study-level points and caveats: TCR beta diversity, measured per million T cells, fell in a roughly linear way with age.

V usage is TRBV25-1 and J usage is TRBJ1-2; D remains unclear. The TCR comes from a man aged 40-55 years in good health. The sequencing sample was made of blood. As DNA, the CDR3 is TGTGCCAGCCGAGGTGCCTATGGCTACACCTTC. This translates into CASRGAYGYTF.